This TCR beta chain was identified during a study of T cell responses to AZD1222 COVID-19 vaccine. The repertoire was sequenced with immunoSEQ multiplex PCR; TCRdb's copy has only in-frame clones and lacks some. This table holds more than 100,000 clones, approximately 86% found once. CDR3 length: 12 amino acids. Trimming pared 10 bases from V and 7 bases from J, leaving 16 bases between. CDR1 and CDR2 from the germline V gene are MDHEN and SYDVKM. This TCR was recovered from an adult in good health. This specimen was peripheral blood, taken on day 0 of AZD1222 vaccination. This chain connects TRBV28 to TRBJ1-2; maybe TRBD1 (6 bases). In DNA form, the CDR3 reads TGTGCCATCAAGACAGGTCCAGGTGGCTACACCTTC. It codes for CAIKTGPGGYTF.